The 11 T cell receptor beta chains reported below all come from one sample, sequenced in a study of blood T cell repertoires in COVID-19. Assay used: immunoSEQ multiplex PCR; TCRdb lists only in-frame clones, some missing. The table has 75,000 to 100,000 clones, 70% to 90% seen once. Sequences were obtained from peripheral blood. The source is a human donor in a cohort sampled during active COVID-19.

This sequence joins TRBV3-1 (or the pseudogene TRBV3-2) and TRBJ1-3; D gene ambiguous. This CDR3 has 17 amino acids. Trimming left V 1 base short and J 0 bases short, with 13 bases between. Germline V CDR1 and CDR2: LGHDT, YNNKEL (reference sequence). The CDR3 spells CASSQGSWAASGNTIYF. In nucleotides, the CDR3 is TGTGCCAGCAGCCAAGGTTCGTGGGCAGCCTCTGGAAACACCATATATTTT.

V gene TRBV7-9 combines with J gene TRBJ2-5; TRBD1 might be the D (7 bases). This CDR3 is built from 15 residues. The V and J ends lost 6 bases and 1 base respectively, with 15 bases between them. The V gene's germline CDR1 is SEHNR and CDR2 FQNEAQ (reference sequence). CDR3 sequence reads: CASRSDREVQETQYF. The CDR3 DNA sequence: TGTGCCAGCAGATCCGACAGGGAGGTCCAAGAGACCCAGTACTTC.

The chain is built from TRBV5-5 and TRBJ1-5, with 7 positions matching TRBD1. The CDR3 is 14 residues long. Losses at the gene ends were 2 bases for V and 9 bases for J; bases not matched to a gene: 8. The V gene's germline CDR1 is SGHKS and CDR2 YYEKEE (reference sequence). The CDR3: CASSLGQALGPQHF. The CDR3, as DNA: TGTGCCAGCAGCTTAGGACAGGCGTTAGGGCCCCAGCATTTT.

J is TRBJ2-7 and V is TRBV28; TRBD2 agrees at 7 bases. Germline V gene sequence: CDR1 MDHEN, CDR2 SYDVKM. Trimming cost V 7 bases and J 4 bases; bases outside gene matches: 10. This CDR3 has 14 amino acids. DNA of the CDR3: TGTGCCAGCAACTCCGCGGGAGATCGGTACGAGCAGTACTTC. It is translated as CASNSAGDRYEQYF. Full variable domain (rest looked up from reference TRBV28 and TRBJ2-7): DVKVTQSSRYLVKRTGEKVFLECVQDMDHENMFWYRQDPGLGLRLIYFSYDVKMKEKGDIPEGYSVSREKKERFSLILESASTNQTSMYLCASNSAGDRYEQYFGPGTRLTVT.

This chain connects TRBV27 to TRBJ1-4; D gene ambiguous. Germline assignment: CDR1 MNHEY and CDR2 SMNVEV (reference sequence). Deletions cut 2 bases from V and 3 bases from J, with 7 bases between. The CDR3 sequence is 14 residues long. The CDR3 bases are TGTGCCAGCAGTTTAAGCGGGGCTAATGAAAAACTGTTTTTT. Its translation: CASSLSGANEKLFF.

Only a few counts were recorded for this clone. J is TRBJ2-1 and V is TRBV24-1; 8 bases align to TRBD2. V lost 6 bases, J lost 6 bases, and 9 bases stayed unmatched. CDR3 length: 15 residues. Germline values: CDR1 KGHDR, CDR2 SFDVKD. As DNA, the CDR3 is TGTGCCACCAGTAGCAGCGGGGGCGGCTTCAATGAGCAGTTCTTC. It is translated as CATSSSGGGFNEQFF.

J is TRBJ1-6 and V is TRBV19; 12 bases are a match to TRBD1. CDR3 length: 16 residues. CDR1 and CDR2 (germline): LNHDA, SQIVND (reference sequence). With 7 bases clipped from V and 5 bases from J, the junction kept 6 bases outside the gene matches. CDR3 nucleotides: TGTGCCAGTACCGGGACAGGGGGCGTCGATAATTCACCCCTCCACTTT. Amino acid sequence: CASTGTGGVDNSPLHF.

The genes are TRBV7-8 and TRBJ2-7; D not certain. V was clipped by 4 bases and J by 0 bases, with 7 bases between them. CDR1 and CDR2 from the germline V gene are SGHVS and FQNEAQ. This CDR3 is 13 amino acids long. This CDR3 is CASSWSTSYEQYF. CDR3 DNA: TGTGCCAGCAGCTGGAGTACCTCCTACGAGCAGTACTTC.

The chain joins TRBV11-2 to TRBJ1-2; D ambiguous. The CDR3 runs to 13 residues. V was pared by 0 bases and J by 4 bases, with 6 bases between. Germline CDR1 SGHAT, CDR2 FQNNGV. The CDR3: CASSLEERYGYTF. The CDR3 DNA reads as TGTGCCAGCAGCTTAGAGGAGCGCTATGGCTACACCTTC.

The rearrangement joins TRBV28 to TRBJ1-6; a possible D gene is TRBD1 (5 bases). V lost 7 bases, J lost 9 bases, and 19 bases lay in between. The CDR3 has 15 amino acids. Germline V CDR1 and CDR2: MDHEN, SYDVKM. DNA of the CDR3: TGTGCCAGCATTCCCCAGCTAGGGGTAGGTTCACCCCTCCACTTT. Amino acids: CASIPQLGVGSPLHF.

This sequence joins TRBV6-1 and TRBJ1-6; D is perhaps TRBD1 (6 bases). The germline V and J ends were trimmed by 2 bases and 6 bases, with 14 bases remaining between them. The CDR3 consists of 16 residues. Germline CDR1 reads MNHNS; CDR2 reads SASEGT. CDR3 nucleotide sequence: TGTGCCAGCAGTGAACTCGGACAGACTGTTAATTCACCCCTCCACTTT. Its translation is CASSELGQTVNSPLHF.